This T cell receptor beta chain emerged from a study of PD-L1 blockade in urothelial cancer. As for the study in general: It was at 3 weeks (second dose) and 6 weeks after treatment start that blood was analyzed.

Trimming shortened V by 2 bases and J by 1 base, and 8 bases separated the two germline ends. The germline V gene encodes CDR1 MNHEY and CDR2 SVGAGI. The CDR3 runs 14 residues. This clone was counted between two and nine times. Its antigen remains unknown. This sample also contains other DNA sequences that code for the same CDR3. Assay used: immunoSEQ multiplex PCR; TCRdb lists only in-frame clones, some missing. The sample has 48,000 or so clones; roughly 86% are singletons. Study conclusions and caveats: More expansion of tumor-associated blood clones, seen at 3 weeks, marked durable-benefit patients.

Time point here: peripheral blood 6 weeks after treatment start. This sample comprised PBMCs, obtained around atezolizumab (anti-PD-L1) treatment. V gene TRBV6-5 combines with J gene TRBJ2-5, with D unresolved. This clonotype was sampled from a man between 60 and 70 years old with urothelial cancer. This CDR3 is CASSYRQVQETQYF. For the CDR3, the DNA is TGTGCCAGCAGTTACCGGCAGGTCCAAGAGACCCAGTACTTC.